The 32 T cell receptor beta chains below come from one sample, sequenced in a study of cytomegalovirus exposure and HLA in healthy donors. 13 Jbeta primers and 60 Vbeta primers were used for the PCR. Profiled with immunoSEQ multiplex PCR; TCRdb holds only in-frame clones, not every one. The table has tens of thousands of clones, about four fifths seen once; the top ten hold roughly 5.2%. Sample: PBMCs. The receptors stem from a woman aged 30 to 39 in good health and CMV-seronegative.

This clone was detected a few times. The rearrangement joins TRBV12-5 to TRBJ1-2, with a tentative D call TRBD1 (5 bases). From germline, CDR1 is LGHNT and CDR2 FRNRAP. V was clipped by 0 bases and J by 8 bases, with 16 bases between them. This CDR3 spans 15 amino acids. CDR3 sequence (DNA): TGTGCTAGTGGTTTGGTCCCGGGGGACCAGACGGGCTACACCTTC. It encodes CASGLVPGDQTGYTF.

This clone occurred once. The V gene is TRBV10-2, the J gene TRBJ2-7; 10 bases are shared with TRBD2. The CDR3 totals 15 residues. The V segment lost 0 bases and the J segment 4 bases; nucleotides outside the gene matches: 3. CDR1 and CDR2 (germline): WSHSY, SAAADI. The CDR3 DNA sequence: TGCGCCAGCAGTGAGTCGTCTAGCGGGAGTTACGAGCAGTACTTC. Protein: CASSESSSGSYEQYF.

The table lists this clone with a few counts. This sequence joins TRBV21-1 and TRBJ2-1; TRBD2 reflects the table's D call only, with no check against the DNA. TRBV21-1 is termed a pseudogene. The CDR3 spans 18 residues. The CDR3 coding sequence is TGTGCCAGCAGCAAAGGCACCCTCACTAGCGCGAGCTACAATGAGCAGTTCTTC. Encoded protein: CASSKGTLTSASYNEQFF.

The rearrangement links TRBV29-1 to TRBJ2-5; 10 nucleotides align to TRBD1. The CDR3 loop spans 13 amino acids. The germline V gene encodes CDR1 SQVTM and CDR2 ANQGSEA. J lost 4 bases, V lost 1 base, and 0 bases had no gene match. The chain's CDR3 is CSVEGTGGETQYF. In DNA, the CDR3 is TGCAGCGTTGAAGGGACAGGGGGAGAGACCCAGTACTTC.

The rearrangement uses TRBV7-9 and TRBJ2-5, with 8 bases aligning to TRBD1. V gave up 6 bases and J gave up 5 bases; unmatched junction bases: 8. In germline, CDR1 is SEHNR, CDR2 FQNEAQ (reference sequence). This CDR3 region has 14 residues. The CDR3 coding sequence is TGTGCCAGCAGACAGACAGGGGATCTGGAGACCCAGTACTTC. Translated: CASRQTGDLETQYF.

The rearrangement uses TRBV19 and TRBJ2-5; TRBD2 might be the D (6 bases). The V end lost 4 bases, the J end lost 5 bases, and 14 bases lay between the germline ends. The CDR3 is 14 residues long. Germline V gene data show CDR1 as LNHDA and CDR2 as SQIVND (reference sequence). The CDR3, as DNA: TGTGCCAGTAGTAGCCCGGGAGAACGGGAGACCCAGTACTTC. It encodes CASSSPGERETQYF.

This chain's CDR3 is CASTSGRGSYGYTF. CDR3 nucleotides: TGTGCCAGTACCTCAGGCAGGGGCTCCTATGGCTACACCTTC. The V call is TRBV19, the J call TRBJ1-2; a possible D gene is TRBD1 (6 bases). Germline V gene sequence: CDR1 LNHDA, CDR2 SQIVND (reference sequence). Trimming left V 7 bases short and J 4 bases short, with 16 bases between. The CDR3 is 14 residues long.

The gene calls are TRBV5-4 and TRBJ2-2; TRBD2 matches 9 bases. Germline values: CDR1 SGHNT, CDR2 YYREEE (reference sequence). This CDR3 region has 18 residues. The ends lost 1 base at V and 5 bases at J; junction bases unmatched: 12. CDR3 DNA: TGTGCCAGCAGCTTGAGGATAGCGGGAGTGTCGAGTACCGGGGAGCTGTTTTTT. It encodes CASSLRIAGVSSTGELFF.

This chain links TRBV6-5 with TRBJ2-3; D uncertain. Trimming shortened V by 4 bases and J by 2 bases, and 4 bases separated the two germline ends. The CDR3 sequence is 12 residues long. Germline assignment: CDR1 MNHEY and CDR2 SVGAGI. CDR3 coding DNA: TGTGCCAGCAGTTCTTACACAGATACGCAGTATTTT. It specifies CASSSYTDTQYF.

The chain is built from TRBV19 and TRBJ2-7, with a possible D match to TRBD1 (5 bases). V dropped 7 bases and J dropped 2 bases, with 9 bases sitting between them. This CDR3 contains 12 residues. Per the germline V gene, CDR1 is LNHDA and CDR2 is SQIVND (reference sequence). The CDR3 spells CASTDSTYEQYF. The CDR3 bases are TGTGCCAGTACTGACAGCACCTACGAGCAGTACTTC.

The V gene is TRBV13, the J gene TRBJ2-7, with 14 bases aligning to TRBD2. Germline assignment: CDR1 PRHDT and CDR2 FYEKMQ (reference sequence). The CDR3 extends over 18 amino acids. The trim removed 1 base at V and 3 bases at J, leaving 8 bases unmatched. In DNA, the CDR3 is TGTGCCAGCAGCTTAGAGGGGGGACTAGCGGGAGAATTCTACGAGCAGTACTTC. Its translation is CASSLEGGLAGEFYEQYF.

As for this clone: The junction differs from germline at one of its ends, possibly a read error. This chain joins TRBV5-1 and TRBJ1-2; D not resolved. This CDR3 comprises 15 residues. The V gene's germline CDR1 is SGHRS and CDR2 YFSETQ. The CDR3, as DNA: TGCGCCAGCAGCTTGGAAGTCTCCTTTAACTATGGCTACCCCTTC. Its protein product is CASSLEVSFNYGYPF.

In DNA, the CDR3 is TGTGCCTGGAGTGTAATGGGACAGGCGTATTCAGAGACTTATGGCTACACCTTC. Its translation: CAWSVMGQAYSETYGYTF. The chain has TRBV30 and TRBJ1-2, with TRBD1 matching over 8 bases. V was clipped by 0 bases and J by 5 bases; unmatched bases: 17. CDR3 length: 18 amino acids. From germline, CDR1 is GTSNPN and CDR2 SVGIG (reference sequence).

This clone was picked up one time. This rearrangement joins TRBV9 to TRBJ2-7; the match to TRBD2 covers 8 bases. V trimming: 2 bases; J trimming: 4 bases; junction bases outside the gene matches: 5. The CDR3 runs 14 residues. Germline lookup yields CDR1 SGDLS and CDR2 YYNGEE. The CDR3 bases are TGTGCCAGCAGCGTCGGGACTAGTTGGTACGAGCAGTACTTC. Amino acid sequence: CASSVGTSWYEQYF.

The chain couples TRBV6-1 to TRBJ2-7; TRBD2 agrees at 9 bases. The V gene's germline CDR1 is MNHNS and CDR2 SASEGT. Trimming took 3 bases from V and 5 from J; bases not matched to a gene: 11. This CDR3 is built from 16 residues. The CDR3 region has the DNA TGTGCCAGCAGTGATCAAGCGGGAGGTTCTACTGACGAGCAGTACGTC. Protein: CASSDQAGGSTDEQYV.

The CDR3 reads CASTEGDLAVHEQYV. In DNA, the CDR3 is TGTGCCAGCACGGAAGGGGATCTCGCGGTCCACGAGCAGTACGTC. V usage is TRBV28 and J usage is TRBJ2-7, with D possibly matching TRBD1 (5 bases). CDR3 size: 15 residues. V was clipped by 7 bases and J by 5 bases, with 21 bases between them. Germline loops: CDR1 MDHEN, CDR2 SYDVKM.

This clone was seen only once. V and J are TRBV11-2 and TRBJ1-4; D remains ambiguous. This CDR3 has 13 amino acids. Trimming cost V 5 bases and J 7 bases, with 11 bases left between them. The V gene's germline CDR1 is SGHAT and CDR2 FQNNGV. This chain's CDR3 is CASSPNVAEKLFF. CDR3 coding DNA: TGTGCCAGCAGCCCAAATGTAGCTGAAAAACTGTTTTTT. Full variable domain (outside the CDR3, taken from reference TRBV11-2 and TRBJ1-4): EAGVAQSPRYKIIEKRQSVAFWCNPISGHATLYWYQQILGQGPKLLIQFQNNGVVDDSQLPKDRFSAERLKGVDSTLKIQPAKLEDSAVYLCASSPNVAEKLFFGSGTQLSVL.

V usage is TRBV6-5 and J usage is TRBJ1-4; D perhaps matches TRBD1 (5 bases). The V gene's germline CDR1 is MNHEY and CDR2 SVGAGI. The CDR3 runs to 15 residues. The ends were cut back, 0 bases at V and 8 bases at J, with 13 bases in the middle. This CDR3 is CASSYSKGVAEKLFF. The CDR3 DNA sequence: TGTGCCAGCAGTTACTCGAAAGGGGTTGCCGAAAAACTGTTTTTT.

The count of this clone is one. The J gene is TRBJ1-1, the V gene TRBV2; D remains unclear. V was shortened by 7 bases and J by 4 bases, with 13 bases between the two germline ends. Per germline, CDR1 SNHLY and CDR2 FYNNEI. The CDR3 loop spans 13 amino acids. The CDR3 here is CASNSQLGTEAFF. CDR3 DNA sequence: TGTGCCAGCAACTCCCAGCTAGGCACTGAAGCTTTCTTT.

This chain uses TRBV28 with TRBJ1-2; 8 positions agree with TRBD1. The CDR3 loop spans 12 amino acids. V lost 10 bases, J lost 2 bases, and 3 bases stayed unmatched. Germline lookup yields CDR1 MDHEN and CDR2 SYDVKM. The chain's CDR3 is CATQGANYGYTF. CDR3 DNA: TGTGCCACTCAGGGGGCGAACTATGGCTACACCTTC.

V and J are TRBV10-3 and TRBJ2-1, with 7 bases aligning to TRBD2. The V and J ends lost 2 bases and 1 base, in that order; junction bases with no gene match: 14. The CDR3 totals 19 residues. The germline V gene has CDR1 ENHRY and CDR2 SYGVKD. The CDR3 DNA is TGTGCCATCAGTGAGCCGGTCCTAGCGGCTCTGAGGTCCTACAATGAGCAGTTCTTC. Translating gives CAISEPVLAALRSYNEQFF.

The V call is TRBV4-1, the J call TRBJ2-7; D is unclear. The germline CDR1 and CDR2 sequences are MGHRA and YSYEKL. V shed 0 bases and J shed 0 bases, with 6 bases lying between them. The length of the CDR3 is 14 residues. CDR3 nucleotide sequence: TGCGCCAGCAGCCAAGAACAGAGCTCCTACGAGCAGTACTTC. Its protein product is CASSQEQSSYEQYF.

The chain has TRBV4-1 and TRBJ1-1; D is unclear. The length of the CDR3 is 17 residues. Per the germline V gene, CDR1 is MGHRA and CDR2 is YSYEKL. The V end lost 2 bases, the J end lost 0 bases, and 16 bases lay between the germline ends. The CDR3 DNA reads as TGCGCCAGCAGCCAAAGGGAGGTAGAAAACATGAACACTGAAGCTTTCTTT. Amino acid sequence: CASSQREVENMNTEAFF.

The genes are TRBV11-3 and TRBJ2-1; a possible D gene is TRBD2 (6 bases). Germline V lookup: CDR1 SGHNT, CDR2 YENEEA. There are 14 residues in the CDR3. Trimming stripped 5 bases from V and 1 base from J, with 9 bases between. This CDR3 reads CASSPGTSYNEQFF. The CDR3 DNA sequence: TGTGCCAGCAGCCCGGGGACTTCCTACAATGAGCAGTTCTTC.

This chain links TRBV19 with TRBJ2-1, with D perhaps matching TRBD2 (5 bases). Germline V gene lookup returns CDR1 LNHDA and CDR2 SQIVND (reference sequence). There are 13 residues in the CDR3. The V gene lost 5 bases and the J gene lost 0 bases, with 5 bases spanning the gap. As DNA, the CDR3 is TGTGCCAGTAGTCGGGGCTCCTACAATGAGCAGTTCTTC. It codes for CASSRGSYNEQFF.

This chain uses TRBV9 with TRBJ1-3, with 8 bases matching TRBD1. The CDR3 sequence is 16 residues long. CDR1 and CDR2 from the germline V gene are SGDLS and YYNGEE. Germline trimming cut 0 bases from V and 2 bases from J; bases unmatched to any gene: 4. Here the CDR3 reads CASSVGQGITGNTIYF. The CDR3 region has the DNA TGTGCCAGCAGCGTAGGACAGGGGATCACTGGAAACACCATATATTTT.

The J gene is TRBJ2-5, the V gene TRBV6-5, with D unresolved. V lost 0 bases to trimming and J lost 1 base, with 6 bases between them. Germline V gene lookup returns CDR1 MNHEY and CDR2 SVGAGI. The CDR3 runs 14 residues. CDR3 nucleotides: TGTGCCAGCAGTTACTCAACCAGCCAAGAGACCCAGTACTTC. Translated, it gives CASSYSTSQETQYF.

The V gene is TRBV6-5, the J gene TRBJ1-1; TRBD1 might be the D (6 bases). Deletions cut 2 bases from V and 6 bases from J, with 13 bases between. CDR1 is MNHEY, CDR2 SVGAGI, per germline. The CDR3 loop spans 14 amino acids. The CDR3 sequence is CASSYDWDTAEAFF. The DNA of the CDR3 is TGTGCCAGCAGTTACGATTGGGACACCGCTGAAGCTTTCTTT.

This clone was detected a few times. The same CDR3 also results from other DNA sequences found in this sample. The chain is built from TRBV6-1 and TRBJ2-2, with D uncertain. This CDR3 is 13 amino acids long. Germline CDR1 MNHNS, CDR2 SASEGT. Between the trimmed V and J ends, which lost 3 bases and 1 base, there was a span of 3 bases. The CDR3 is CASSDRNTGELFF. In nucleotides, the CDR3 is TGTGCCAGCAGTGACAGGAACACCGGGGAGCTGTTTTTT.

The rearrangement links TRBV5-1 to TRBJ2-3, with D possibly matching TRBD2 (7 bases). This CDR3 contains 14 residues. Trimming took 5 bases from V and 3 from J, leaving 13 bases between them. Germline lookup yields CDR1 SGHRS and CDR2 YFSETQ. CDR3 DNA: TGCGCCAGCAGTATCGGGGGGCGAACAGATACGCAGTATTTT. This codes for CASSIGGRTDTQYF.

About this clone: Other DNA sequences in the sample encode the same CDR3. V is TRBV18 and J is TRBJ1-1, with D possibly TRBD1 on 6 matching bases. Trimming left V 6 bases short and J 0 bases short, with 11 bases between. The CDR3 is made up of 14 amino acids. CDR1 KGHSH and CDR2 LQKENI come from the germline V gene. For the CDR3, the DNA is TGTGCCAGCTCTCAAGGACAGATGAACACTGAAGCTTTCTTT. Protein: CASSQGQMNTEAFF. The whole variable domain, remainder taken from reference TRBV18 and TRBJ1-1, is NAGVMQNPRHLVRRRGQEARLRCSPMKGHSHVYWYRQLPEEGLKFMVYLQKENIIDESGMPKERFSAEFPKEGPSILRIQQVVRGDSAAYFCASSQGQMNTEAFFGQGTRLTVV.

The V and J genes are TRBV7-3 and TRBJ2-1; tentative D call: TRBD2 (5 bases). There are 16 residues in the CDR3. Per germline, CDR1 SGHTA and CDR2 FQGTGA. Trimming left V 1 base short and J 5 bases short, with 15 bases between. In DNA form, the CDR3 reads TGTGCCAGCAGCTTAAGGTGGGCGGGCCAAAACAATGAGCAGTTCTTC. Its protein product is CASSLRWAGQNNEQFF. Using reference TRBV7-3 and TRBJ2-1 for the parts outside the CDR3, the full variable domain is GAGVSQTPSNKVTEKGKYVELRCDPISGHTALYWYRQSLGQGPEFLIYFQGTGAADDSGLPNDRFFAVRPEGSVSTLKIQRTERGDSAVYLCASSLRWAGQNNEQFFGPGTRLTVL.